The T cell receptor beta chain described here comes from a study of response to subunit inactivated influenza vaccine. Study results and caveats: The study's authors posited that every seasonal influenza vaccination enlists few new T cells.

Worth noting for this clonotype: Its antigen is still unknown.

TCRdb recomputed calls from the RT-PCR reads with MiXCR, one row per CDR3 protein. This table has 500,000 to 750,000 distinct CDR3 sequences, approximately 14% appearing once. The sample was PBMCs from blood, taken approximately 12 days after vaccination. This receptor was taken from a man in his fifties who received an inactivated influenza vaccine.

The CDR3: CASSPMNGGETQYF. The CDR3 DNA sequence: TGTGCCAGTAGTCCCATGAATGGTGGAGAGACCCAGTACTTC. The V gene is TRBV19, the J gene TRBJ2-5; D not certain. Per germline, CDR1 LNHDA and CDR2 SQIVND (reference sequence). Trimming stripped 5 bases from V and 4 bases from J, with 14 bases between. This CDR3 contains 14 residues.